These 21 T cell receptor beta chains share one sample of origin, sequenced in a study of blood T cells in healthy people across ages. A J-beta primer mix and a sample-barcoded 5' primer were used in a second PCR of about 6 to 12 cycles. Using its own MiXCR run on the 5' RACE reads, TCRdb lists one record per CDR3 protein. Of about 630,000 distinct CDR3 sequences in the sample, 21% were seen once. The sample comprised blood. The receptors originated from an older man in good health.

This clonotype was observed many times. The V call is TRBV10-3, the J call TRBJ2-2; D is possibly TRBD2 (7 bases). V gave up 6 bases and J gave up 2 bases, with 10 bases separating them. The V gene's germline CDR1 is ENHRY and CDR2 SYGVKD. The CDR3 runs 14 residues. The CDR3 sequence: CAIRGGANTGELFF. Here the CDR3 DNA reads TGTGCCATCAGAGGGGGGGCCAACACCGGGGAGCTGTTTTTT.

This clonotype has a handful of counts. The chain couples TRBV25-1 to TRBJ2-1; possibly TRBD1 for D (5 bases). This CDR3 is built from 14 residues. Looked up from germline, CDR1 is MGHDK and CDR2 is SYGVNS. Trimming pared 3 bases from V and 4 bases from J, leaving 10 bases between. The CDR3 is CASSDRQGYNEQFF. The CDR3 DNA sequence: TGTGCCAGCAGTGACCGTCAGGGTTACAATGAGCAGTTCTTC.

The rearrangement uses TRBV9 and TRBJ2-1, with D perhaps TRBD2 (5 bases). The CDR3 is made up of 17 amino acids. CDR1 is SGDLS and CDR2 is YYNGEE in the germline V gene. Deletions cut 0 bases from V and 5 bases from J, with 18 bases between. The DNA for the CDR3 is TGTGCCAGCAGCGTAGGTTTAGCGCACGACAACAACAATGAGCAGTTCTTC. This translates into CASSVGLAHDNNNEQFF.

The table lists this clonotype with a few counts. Here the CDR3 DNA reads TGCGCCAGCAGCTTGGCTTGGACAACCGGGACTCTTAACACCGGGGAGCTGTTTTTT. As protein: CASSLAWTTGTLNTGELFF. The rearrangement uses TRBV5-1 and TRBJ2-2, with D tentatively TRBD2 (6 bases). With 0 bases removed from V and 2 bases from J, the gap between germline ends came to 20 bases. The CDR3 runs to 19 residues. The germline V gene has CDR1 SGHRS and CDR2 YFSETQ. The full variable domain, with the rest looked up from reference TRBV5-1 and TRBJ2-2, is KAGVTQTPRYLIKTRGQQVTLSCSPISGHRSVSWYQQTPGQGLQFLFEYFSETQRNKGNFPGRFSGRQFSNSRSEMNVSTLELGDSALYLCASSLAWTTGTLNTGELFFGEGSRLTVL.

J is TRBJ1-2 and V is TRBV27; 9 bases agree with TRBD1. V dropped 6 bases and J dropped 3; count of bases not matched to a gene: 5. This CDR3 contains 14 residues. Germline lookup yields CDR1 MNHEY and CDR2 SMNVEV (reference sequence). The CDR3 region has the DNA TGTGCCAGCAGAAGACAGGGGGACTACTATGGCTACACCTTC. Translated: CASRRQGDYYGYTF.

V is TRBV9 and J is TRBJ2-1; 8 bases map to TRBD2. The V segment lost 3 bases and the J segment 2 bases; nucleotides outside the gene matches: 7. This CDR3 region has 16 residues. Germline lookup yields CDR1 SGDLS and CDR2 YYNGEE. CDR3 amino acids: CASSAPGGGPYNEQFF. CDR3 in DNA: TGTGCCAGCAGCGCCCCGGGGGGGGGTCCCTACAATGAGCAGTTCTTC.

In its sample, this clonotype was seen a few times. V and J are TRBV7-3 and TRBJ2-5; 9 bases agree with TRBD1. The DNA matches TRBJ2-1 better at its end, which makes the J call doubtful. Germline assignment: CDR1 SGHTA and CDR2 FQGTGA. The CDR3 is 17 amino acids. The CDR3 loop is CASSSHRTGAKGNEQFF. CDR3 nucleotides: TGTGCCAGCAGCTCCCACCGGACAGGGGCGAAGGGTAATGAGCAGTTCTTC.

This clonotype was seen repeatedly, ten times or more. This chain joins TRBV5-1 and TRBJ2-5, with TRBD1 identical over 10 bases. The CDR3 is 14 residues long. Germline-derived CDR1 and CDR2 are SGHRS and YFSETQ. V was pared by 4 bases and J by 4 bases, with 4 bases of the junction left unmatched. The CDR3 coding sequence is TGCGCCAGCAGCGACGGACAGGGGGGAGAGACCCAGTACTTC. Translating gives CASSDGQGGETQYF.

The chain links TRBV27 to TRBJ1-1; TRBD1 agrees at 8 bases. Germline CDR1 and CDR2: MNHEY and SMNVEV (reference sequence). The ends lost 4 bases at V and 4 bases at J; junction bases unmatched: 5. The CDR3 totals 14 residues. CDR3 region: CASSSRQGSTEAFF. Written as DNA, the CDR3 is TGTGCCAGCAGTTCACGACAGGGGTCCACTGAAGCTTTCTTT.

The CDR3 region is CASSSQGEAEAFF. CDR3 nucleotides: TGCGCCAGCAGCTCACAGGGGGAGGCTGAAGCTTTCTTT. This chain links TRBV5-1 with TRBJ1-1, with 8 nucleotides matching TRBD1. The germline V gene encodes CDR1 SGHRS and CDR2 YFSETQ. V lost 3 bases, J lost 6 bases, and 4 bases stayed unmatched. The CDR3 covers 13 residues.

As for this clonotype: One junction end does not reproduce the germline sequence, and a read error may be involved. J is TRBJ1-1 and V is TRBV4-1; the match to TRBD1 covers 7 bases. CDR3 length: 14 amino acids. Germline assignment: CDR1 MGHRA and CDR2 YSYEKL. Here the CDR3 DNA reads TGCGCCAGCAGCCCTTGGGACAGAAACACTGAAGCCTTCTTT. Its protein product is CASSPWDRNTEAFF.

This clonotype was found a few times. This chain links TRBV3-1 with TRBJ2-2; D is possibly TRBD2 (5 bases). The CDR3 totals 16 residues. Trimming pared 3 bases from V and 3 bases from J, leaving 14 bases between. Germline CDR1 and CDR2: LGHDT and YNNKEL (reference sequence). CDR3 amino acids: CASSHTRRPYTGELFF. The CDR3 DNA sequence: TGTGCCAGCAGCCACACAAGGAGGCCTTACACCGGGGAGCTGTTTTTT.

This clonotype was observed a handful of times. The chain has TRBV7-9 and TRBJ1-4; D perhaps matches TRBD1 (6 bases). Between the trimmed V and J ends, which lost 0 bases and 8 bases, there was a span of 10 bases. From germline, CDR1 is SEHNR and CDR2 FQNEAQ (reference sequence). The CDR3 loop spans 14 amino acids. The CDR3 sequence is CASSLAPGAEKLFF. The CDR3 DNA reads as TGTGCCAGCAGCTTAGCCCCGGGGGCGGAAAAACTGTTTTTT.

This clonotype has a handful of counts. The V and J genes are TRBV25-1 and TRBJ1-3, with D hard to call. CDR3 length equals 14 residues. Trimming removed 2 bases from V and 1 base from J, with 6 bases in between. The germline V gene has CDR1 MGHDK and CDR2 SYGVNS. The CDR3 sequence is CASSERGSGNTIYF. The DNA for the CDR3 is TGTGCCAGCAGTGAACGGGGTTCTGGAAACACCATATATTTT.

The chain recombines TRBV11-2 with TRBJ2-2, with 9 positions matching TRBD1. Germline V gene data show CDR1 as SGHAT and CDR2 as FQNNGV. The CDR3 consists of 16 residues. V dropped 5 bases and J dropped 2; count of bases not matched to a gene: 6. Here the CDR3 reads CASSITGGGNTGELFF. The CDR3 DNA reads as TGTGCCAGCAGCATAACAGGGGGCGGAAACACCGGGGAGCTGTTTTTT.

This clonotype came up a few times. The CDR3 is CSARAAGMVGQYF. In nucleotides, the CDR3 is TGCAGTGCTAGAGCGGCGGGAATGGTTGGGCAGTACTTC. The chain uses TRBV20-1 and TRBJ2-7; TRBD2 might be the D (6 bases). This CDR3 has 13 amino acids. The germline CDR1 and CDR2 sequences are DFQATT and SNEGSKA (reference sequence). Trimming removed 1 base at V and 9 bases at J, with 16 bases between.

This clonotype appeared a few times. The chain employs TRBV20-1 and TRBJ2-1, with 7 bases aligning to TRBD2. The CDR3 consists of 14 residues. CDR1 is DFQATT, CDR2 SNEGSKA, per germline (reference sequence). Trimming removed 3 bases from V and 3 bases from J; junction bases left unmatched: 5. The CDR3 DNA follows: TGCAGTGCTAGGGGTAGCGGGTACTACAATGAGCAGTTCTTC. This encodes CSARGSGYYNEQFF.

Only a few counts were recorded for this clonotype. This rearrangement joins TRBV20-1 to TRBJ1-2; D unclear. There are 12 residues in the CDR3. Trimming removed 6 bases at V and 4 bases at J, with 12 bases between. CDR1 is DFQATT and CDR2 is SNEGSKA in the germline V gene (reference sequence). DNA for the CDR3: TGCAGTGCCCCGAAAGGCGGCTATGGCTACACCTTC. It is translated as CSAPKGGYGYTF.

This clonotype was seen many times. The rearrangement joins TRBV2 to TRBJ1-5; D unresolved. The CDR3 loop spans 15 amino acids. V shed 7 bases and J shed 2 bases, with 15 bases lying between them. Germline V lookup: CDR1 SNHLY, CDR2 FYNNEI. The CDR3 sequence is CASTVGPGGNQPQHF. The CDR3 nucleotides are TGTGCCAGCACCGTTGGCCCGGGAGGCAATCAGCCCCAGCATTTT.

The chain is built from TRBV30 and TRBJ2-2, with TRBD1 matching 9 bases. The germline CDR1 and CDR2 sequences are GTSNPN and SVGIG (reference sequence). J lost 6 bases, V lost 1 base, and 3 bases had no gene match. CDR3 length: 14 residues. CDR3 DNA: TGTGCCTGGAGTGCGGGACAGGGCGCCGGGGAGCTGTTTTTT. Amino acids: CAWSAGQGAGELFF.

This rearrangement joins TRBV3-1 to TRBJ1-5; TRBD1 is a possible D gene (6 bases). CDR3 length equals 15 residues. V was clipped by 4 bases and J by 5 bases, with 15 bases between them. CDR1 and CDR2 (germline): LGHDT, YNNKEL (reference sequence). The CDR3 here is CASSLRAGDDQPQHF. In nucleotides, the CDR3 is TGTGCCAGCAGCCTGCGGGCAGGGGATGATCAGCCCCAGCATTTT. Full variable domain (rest looked up from reference TRBV3-1 and TRBJ1-5): DTAVSQTPKYLVTQMGNDKSIKCEQNLGHDTMYWYKQDSKKFLKIMFSYNNKELIINETVPNRFSPKSPDKAHLNLHINSLELGDSAVYFCASSLRAGDDQPQHFGDGTRLSIL.